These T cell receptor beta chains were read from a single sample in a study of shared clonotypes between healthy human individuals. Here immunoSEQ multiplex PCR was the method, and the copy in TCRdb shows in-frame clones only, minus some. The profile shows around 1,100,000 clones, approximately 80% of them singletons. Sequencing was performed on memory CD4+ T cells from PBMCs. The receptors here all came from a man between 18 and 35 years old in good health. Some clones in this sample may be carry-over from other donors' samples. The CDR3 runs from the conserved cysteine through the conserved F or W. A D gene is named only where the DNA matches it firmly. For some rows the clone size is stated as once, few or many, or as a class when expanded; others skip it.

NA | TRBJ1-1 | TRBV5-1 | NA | CASSTGTADLNTEAFF | TGCGCCAGCAGCACCGGGACGGCGGACCTGAACACTGAAGCTTTCTTT
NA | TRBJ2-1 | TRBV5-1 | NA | CASSGTTANNEQFF | TGCGCCAGCAGCGGGACGACAGCCAACAATGAGCAGTTCTTC
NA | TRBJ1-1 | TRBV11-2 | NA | CASSPQLGTEAFF | TGTGCCAGCAGCCCCCAACTGGGCACTGAAGCTTTCTTT
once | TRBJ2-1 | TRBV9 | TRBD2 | CASSVAGGQYNEQFF | TGTGCCAGCAGCGTAGCGGGGGGGCAGTACAATGAGCAGTTCTTC
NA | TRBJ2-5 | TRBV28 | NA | CASTRSARRLGETQYF | TGTGCCAGCACCCGCTCAGCCCGCAGGTTAGGAGAGACCCAGTACTTC
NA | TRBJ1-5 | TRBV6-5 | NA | CASRQGRNQPQHF | TGTGCCAGCAGACAGGGACGCAATCAGCCCCAGCATTTT
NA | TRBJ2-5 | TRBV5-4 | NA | CASSYSYGETQYF | TGTGCCAGCAGCTATTCCTACGGGGAGACCCAGTACTTC
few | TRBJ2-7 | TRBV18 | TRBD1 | CASSPGQATYEQYF | TGTGCCAGCTCACCAGGACAGGCCACCTACGAGCAGTACTTC
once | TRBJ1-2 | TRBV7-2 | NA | CASSLVGGNYGYTF | TGTGCCAGCAGCTTAGTCGGGGGAAACTATGGCTACACCTTC
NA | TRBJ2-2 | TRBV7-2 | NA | CASSYGTNTGELFF | TGTGCCAGCAGCTACGGAACTAACACCGGGGAGCTGTTTTTT
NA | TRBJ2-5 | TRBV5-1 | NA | CASSQQGMETQYF | TGCGCCAGCAGCCAACAGGGTATGGAGACCCAGTACTTC
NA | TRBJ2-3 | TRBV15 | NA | CATSRTTSTDTQYF | TGTGCCACCAGCAGAACAACTAGCACAGATACGCAGTATTTT
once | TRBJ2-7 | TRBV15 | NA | CATSRGVAREEEQYF | TGTGCCACCAGCAGAGGAGTAGCGAGAGAGGAGGAGCAGTACTTC
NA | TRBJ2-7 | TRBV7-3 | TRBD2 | CASSFPVASRGAYEQYF | TGTGCCAGCAGCTTCCCCGTGGCTAGCCGGGGGGCCTACGAGCAGTACTTC
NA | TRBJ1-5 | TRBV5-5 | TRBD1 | CASSRQGIGQPQHF | TGTGCCAGCAGCCGACAGGGGATAGGACAGCCCCAGCATTTT
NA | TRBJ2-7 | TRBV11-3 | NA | CASSLGGGAYEQYF | TGTGCCAGCAGCCTTGGTGGGGGCGCTTACGAGCAGTACTTC
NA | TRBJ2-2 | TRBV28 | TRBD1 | CASSLWHRGQLGELFF | TGTGCCAGCAGTTTATGGCACAGGGGGCAGCTCGGGGAGCTGTTTTTT
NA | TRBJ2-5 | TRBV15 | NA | CATSRDQWEETQYF | TGTGCCACCAGCAGAGATCAGTGGGAGGAGACCCAGTACTTC
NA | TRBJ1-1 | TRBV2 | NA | CASSRDVPEAFF | TGTGCCAGCAGTCGGGATGTCCCTGAAGCTTTCTTT
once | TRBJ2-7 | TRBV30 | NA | CAWSLAGWEQYF | TGTGCCTGGAGTTTGGCAGGGTGGGAGCAGTACTTC
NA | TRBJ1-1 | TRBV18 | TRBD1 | CASSKATDRGSGGAFF | TGTGCCAGCTCCAAAGCAACGGACAGGGGAAGTGGAGGAGCTTTCTTT
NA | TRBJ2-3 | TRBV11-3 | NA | CASSWTAPGTQYF | TGTGCCAGCAGCTGGACAGCCCCTGGCACGCAGTATTTT
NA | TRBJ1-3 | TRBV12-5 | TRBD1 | CASGLGQAGNTIYF | TGTGCTAGTGGCCTGGGACAGGCTGGAAACACCATATATTTT
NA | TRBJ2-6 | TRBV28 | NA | CASSQQTGANVLTF | TGTGCCAGCAGTCAACAGACTGGGGCCAACGTCCTGACTTTC
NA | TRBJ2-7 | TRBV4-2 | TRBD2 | CASSQDRGGRATHEQYF | TGTGCCAGCAGCCAAGATCGGGGCGGGAGGGCCACCCACGAGCAGTACTTC
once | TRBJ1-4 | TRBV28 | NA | CASSLRERPNEKLFF | TGTGCCAGCAGTTTACGCGAACGACCTAATGAAAAACTGTTTTTT
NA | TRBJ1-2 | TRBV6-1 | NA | CASEGPSSGYTF | TGTGCCAGCGAAGGGCCATCCTCTGGCTACACCTTC
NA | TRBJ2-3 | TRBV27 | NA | CASSLYRDWTDTQYF | TGTGCCAGCAGTTTGTACAGGGATTGGACAGATACGCAGTATTTT
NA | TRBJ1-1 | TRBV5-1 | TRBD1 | CASSLAGQGGSEAFF | TGCGCCAGCAGCTTGGCCGGACAGGGGGGCTCTGAAGCTTTCTTT
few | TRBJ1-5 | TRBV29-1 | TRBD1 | CSTGGGNQPQHF | TGCAGCACAGGGGGAGGCAATCAGCCCCAGCATTTT
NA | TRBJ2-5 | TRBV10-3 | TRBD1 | CAISEGQGFTKETQYF | TGTGCCATCAGTGAGGGACAGGGGTTTACTAAAGAGACCCAGTACTTC
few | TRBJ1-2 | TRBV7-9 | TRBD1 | CASSQGGVGYTF | TGTGCCAGCAGCCAAGGGGGCGTTGGCTACACCTTC
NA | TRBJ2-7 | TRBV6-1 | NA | CASGEYLRTSYEQYF | TGTGCCAGCGGAGAATATCTTAGGACTTCTTACGAGCAGTACTTC
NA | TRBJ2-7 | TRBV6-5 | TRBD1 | CASSYRDRGTYEQYF | TGTGCCAGCAGTTACCGGGACAGGGGCACCTACGAGCAGTACTTC
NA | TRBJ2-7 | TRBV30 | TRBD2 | CAWRAAGGPGEQYF | TGTGCCTGGAGGGCAGCGGGAGGCCCCGGCGAGCAGTACTTC